This TCR beta chain was retrieved from a study of T cells in Graves' hyperthyroidism and ophthalmopathy. In this sample, this clonotype turned up a few times. What it binds is unknown. Points from the study as a whole: Within blood appeared most thyroid clonotypes that had expanded above 0.001. Ophthalmopathy, which appeared later, was predicted by the model a median about 6 months before onset.

The source material, RNA transcripts, was used to amplify TCR beta CDR3 regions. Primed by the HTBI set, a first-round RT-PCR was run on the TCR CDR3. MiXCR, run by TCRdb on the multiplex PCR reads, gives a single entry per CDR3 protein. The top ten clones hold 7.5% to 9% of a sample with hundreds of thousands of distinct CDR3 sequences, around 14% of them seen once. Exclusion criteria comprised uncontrolled infection, other autoimmune disease, pregnancy or lactation. The CDR3 extends over 14 amino acids. V was cut by 4 bases and J by 6 bases, with 18 bases left in between. CDR1 and CDR2 (germline): DFQATT, SNEGSKA (reference sequence).

The receptor was derived from a woman aged 18-29 years with Graves' hyperthyroidism. The rearrangement links TRBV20-1 to TRBJ2-5; D call uncertain. Sequencing was done on a sample of blood. Here the CDR3 DNA reads TGCAGTGCTAAACACAGTACCGGTGGGAAGACCCAGTACTTC. Its translation is CSAKHSTGGKTQYF.